The subject of this entry is one TCR beta chain. Its antigen is as yet unknown. Autoimmune disease history or systemic immunosuppression barred patients. The data stem from a study of OX40 agonist ivuxolimab in advanced cancers. Study-wide context: Dose-escalation patients' cancers were hepatocellular carcinoma, melanoma, renal cell or head and neck cancer. Cohort: approximately 79% men, mean age approximately 60, aged roughly 23 to 79. Study-level points and caveats: The expanded peripheral T cells' antigen specificity was not determined.

TCRdb keeps only in-frame clones here, not all; method: immunoSEQ multiplex PCR. The sample includes about 38,000 clones, about nine tenths of them seen just once. CDR1 SGHVS and CDR2 FNYEAQ come from the germline V gene. The V and J ends lost 2 bases and 5 bases respectively, with 3 bases between them. This CDR3 has 11 residues. The TCR comes from an adult with an advanced solid tumor such as melanoma, head and neck, liver or kidney cancer. The material was CD4+ or CD8+ T cells sorted from blood, obtained in a trial of the OX40 agonist ivuxolimab. The rearrangement links TRBV7-6 to TRBJ2-5; D remains unclear. The chain's CDR3 is CASSLSETQYF. In DNA, the CDR3 is TGTGCCAGCAGCTTAAGCGAGACCCAGTACTTC.